The subject of this entry is one TCR beta chain. The antigen is not known. This sample was included in a study of vaccination effects on CD4 cells after COVID-19. TCRdb's table, derived via immunoSEQ multiplex PCR, lists solely in-frame clones and lacks some. The repertoire consists of tens of thousands of clones, with under 85% occurring once and the leading ten covering 0.85% to 1%. This CDR3 is 15 amino acids long. Germline-derived CDR1 and CDR2 are SGHDN and FVKESK. V lost 4 bases and J 4 bases, leaving 15 bases between the germline ends. The ViraFEST assay expanded antigen-specific CD4+ T cells with viral peptide pools before sequencing. Culturing for about ten days preceded CD4+ T cell isolation. Two doses of BNT162b2 or mRNA-1273 vaccine were administered to participants.

The J gene is TRBJ2-3, the V gene TRBV14; no definite D call. This clonotype originated in a human donor who received a COVID-19 vaccine. The sequenced sample was CD4+ T cells from PBMCs cultured with HCoV-OC43 spike peptides, obtained after COVID-19 vaccination. Stated subset: HCoV-OC43 spike overlapping peptide pool stimulation. As DNA, the CDR3 is TGTGCCAGCAGCCCACAAGCAACCGTCGCAGATACGCAGTATTTT. Protein sequence: CASSPQATVADTQYF.